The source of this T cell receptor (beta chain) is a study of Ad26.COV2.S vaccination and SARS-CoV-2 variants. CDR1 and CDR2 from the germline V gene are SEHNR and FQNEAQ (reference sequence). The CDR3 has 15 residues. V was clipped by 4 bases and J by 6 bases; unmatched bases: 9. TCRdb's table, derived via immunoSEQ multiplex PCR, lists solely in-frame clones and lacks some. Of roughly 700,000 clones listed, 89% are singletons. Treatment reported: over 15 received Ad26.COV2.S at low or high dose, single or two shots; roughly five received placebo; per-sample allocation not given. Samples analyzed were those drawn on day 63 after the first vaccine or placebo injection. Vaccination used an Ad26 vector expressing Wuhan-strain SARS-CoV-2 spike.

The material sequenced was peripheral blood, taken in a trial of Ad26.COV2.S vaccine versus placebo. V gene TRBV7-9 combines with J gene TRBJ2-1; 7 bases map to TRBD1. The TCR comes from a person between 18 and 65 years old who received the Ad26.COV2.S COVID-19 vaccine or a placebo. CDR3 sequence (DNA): TGTGCCAGCAGCTCAGAGACAGGGTCGTTCAATGAGCAGTTCTTC. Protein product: CASSSETGSFNEQFF. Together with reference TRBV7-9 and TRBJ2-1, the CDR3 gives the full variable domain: DTGVSQNPRHKITKRGQNVTFRCDPISEHNRLYWYRQTLGQGPEFLTYFQNEAQLEKSRLLSDRFSAERPKGSFSTLEIQRTEQGDSAMYLCASSSETGSFNEQFFGPGTRLTVL.